The T cell receptor (beta chain) under discussion was sequenced for a study of T cell repertoires in cytomegalovirus infection. Each CDR3 protein gets one entry after TCRdb re-called the reads with MiXCR. The table includes a few hundred thousand distinct CDR3 sequences, roughly a fifth detected once. The ends were cut back, 3 bases at V and 5 bases at J, with 11 bases in the middle. The CDR3 runs 14 residues. Germline CDR1 and CDR2: MDHEN and SYDVKM. This clonotype was counted only a few times. Its matching antigen is unknown. This specimen was cultured PBMCs, taken from culture after CMV antigen stimulation. V is TRBV28 and J is TRBJ2-1; a weak D match, TRBD2 (6 bases). The receptor was derived from a human donor in good health (CMV status not recorded). Some clones in this sample may be carry-over from other donors' samples. CDR3 coding DNA: TGTGCCAGCAGTTTGGAACTAGCCAACAATGAGCAGTTCTTC. Amino acids: CASSLELANNEQFF.